Sequencing of this T cell receptor beta chain was carried out in a study of response to subunit inactivated influenza vaccine. Concerning this clonotype itself: Its antigen is as yet unknown.

This CDR3 is 15 amino acids long. Trimming cost V 3 bases and J 5 bases, with 16 bases left between them. The germline gives CDR1 SGHDN, CDR2 FVKESK. TCRdb ran MiXCR on the RT-PCR reads and lists one entry per CDR3 protein. In the table there are a few hundred thousand distinct CDR3 sequences, 20% to 25% of which are singletons. Study-level findings and limits: Each seasonal influenza vaccination, the authors suggested, recruits few new T cells.

The chain uses TRBV14 and TRBJ2-5; TRBD1 is a possible D gene (5 bases). The TCR comes from a man aged 50-75 years who received an inactivated influenza vaccine. Sequencing used PBMCs from blood, obtained about 19 months after vaccination. CDR3 in amino acids: CASSHREGSRETQYF. The CDR3, as DNA: TGTGCCAGCAGCCACAGGGAAGGATCGCGGGAGACCCAGTACTTC.